This T cell receptor beta chain stems from a study of CD8 T cells in Susac syndrome. RNA amounts of about 0.45 to 1 ug underwent reverse transcription with random hexamers. TCRdb analysed the immunoSEQ multiplex PCR reads with MiXCR anew, one entry per CDR3 protein. The sample has roughly 89,000 distinct CDR3 sequences, 96% seen once. General study findings and limits: Across the total CD8+ repertoires, 15 to 20 Susac-specific public clones were detected, and across the CD8+ TEMRA repertoires, 5 or 6 such clones were detected. The study conceded that its TCR sequencing and HLA analysis involved relatively few individuals.

Trimming took off 4 bases at V and 2 bases at J, with 11 bases between the two ends. Germline CDR1 SGHTA, CDR2 FQGTGA. This CDR3 is 15 amino acids long. As concerns this clonotype: No antigen is known for it.

The sequencing input was CD8+ T cells from PBMCs. The receptor was derived from a human donor with Susac syndrome. V and J are TRBV7-3 and TRBJ2-2, with D perhaps given as TRBD1 or TRBD2 (7 bases each). CDR3 loop: CASSSGGDNTGELFF. The CDR3 nucleotides are TGTGCCAGCAGCTCAGGGGGGGATAACACCGGGGAGCTGTTTTTT.